Included here is one T cell receptor beta chain sequence, with context. Its specificity is not known. The data originate from a study of cytomegalovirus exposure and HLA in healthy donors. Germline CDR1 SNHLY, CDR2 FYNNEI. This CDR3 spans 17 amino acids. Trimming at V came to 5 bases and at J to 6 bases, leaving 16 bases not matched to a gene. Broader study findings: The later analysis indicated that the majority of CMV-associated TCR beta chains appeared HLA-restricted.

Use of 60 Vbeta and 13 Jbeta primers characterized the PCR. Data came from immunoSEQ multiplex PCR; TCRdb stores just in-frame clones and leaves some out. This table has 200,000 or so clones, 80% to 85% appearing once. The TCR originated in a boy aged 5-17 years in good health and CMV-seronegative. The chain combines TRBV2 with TRBJ2-1, with TRBD2 matching over 7 bases. Sequencing input: PBMCs. CDR3 DNA sequence: TGTGCCAGCAGTAATATAGGGCGGCTAGCGGAGACCAATGAGCAGTTCTTC. It specifies CASSNIGRLAETNEQFF. Full variable domain (missing parts from reference TRBV2 and TRBJ2-1): EPEVTQTPSHQVTQMGQEVILRCVPISNHLYFYWYRQILGQKVEFLVSFYNNEISEKSEIFDDQFSVERPDGSNFTLKIRSTKLEDSAMYFCASSNIGRLAETNEQFFGPGTRLTVL.